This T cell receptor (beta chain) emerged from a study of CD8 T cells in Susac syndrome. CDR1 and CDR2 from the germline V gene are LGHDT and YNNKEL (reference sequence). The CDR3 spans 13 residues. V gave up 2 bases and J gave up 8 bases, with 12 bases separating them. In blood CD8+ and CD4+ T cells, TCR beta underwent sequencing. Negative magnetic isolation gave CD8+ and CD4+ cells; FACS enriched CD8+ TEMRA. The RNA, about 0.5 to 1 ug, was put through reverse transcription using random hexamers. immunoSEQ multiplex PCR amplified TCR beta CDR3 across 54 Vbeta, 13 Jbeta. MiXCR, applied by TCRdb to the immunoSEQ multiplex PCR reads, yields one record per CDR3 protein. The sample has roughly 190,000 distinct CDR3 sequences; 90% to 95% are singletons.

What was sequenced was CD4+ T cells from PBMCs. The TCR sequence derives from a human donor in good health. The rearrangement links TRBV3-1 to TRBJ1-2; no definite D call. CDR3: CASSQLREAGYTF. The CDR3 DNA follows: TGTGCCAGCAGCCAATTAAGGGAGGCCGGCTACACCTTC. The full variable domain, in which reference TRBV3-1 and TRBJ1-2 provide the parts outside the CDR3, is DTAVSQTPKYLVTQMGNDKSIKCEQNLGHDTMYWYKQDSKKFLKIMFSYNNKELIINETVPNRFSPKSPDKAHLNLHINSLELGDSAVYFCASSQLREAGYTFGSGTRLTVV.